This T cell receptor beta chain came from a study of blood T cell repertoires in COVID-19. For the study at large: Donors in the United States, Italy and Spain gave samples during acute or convalescent COVID-19. In each case, the material was cDNA or gDNA derived from T cells, B-cell-depleted T cells, or PBMCs.

Germline V gives CDR1 KGHDR, CDR2 SFDVKD. V lost 9 bases and J lost 1; bases outside the gene matches: 5. There are 13 residues in the CDR3. Authors' methods: Cell counts per sample came from amplifying reference gene primers. TCRdb's copy holds only in-frame clones and misses some; the assay was immunoSEQ multiplex PCR. That table gives V, J and clone size, and the DNA gave D and trimming. The table lists around 130,000 clones, approximately 81% of them singletons. In its sample, this clone was seen a few times. The sequence came from a woman in her twenties or thirties who had recovered from COVID-19. The chain joins TRBV24-1 to TRBJ2-7; 7 nucleotides match TRBD2. The sequenced sample consisted of peripheral blood. The chain's CDR3 is CATSAAGSYEQYF. CDR3 sequence (DNA): TGTGCCACCTCGGCAGCGGGGTCCTACGAGCAGTACTTC.